This TCR beta chain came from a study of control samples from healthy donors and cancer patients. TCRdb's table, derived via immunoSEQ multiplex PCR, lists solely in-frame clones and lacks some. The sample yields 25,000 to 35,000 clones, around 79% seen once. V lost 1 base and J lost 6, with 10 bases in between. Germline V CDR1 and CDR2: MDHEN, SYDVKM. The CDR3 is 14 residues long. The sequence was obtained from a man in his 60s with head and neck cancer. This rearrangement joins TRBV28 to TRBJ1-5; D ambiguous. Source material: PBMCs. The CDR3: CASSLLIWGQPQHF. The CDR3 DNA is TGTGCCAGCAGTTTATTAATTTGGGGTCAGCCCCAGCATTTT.